A single TCR beta chain is shown here with its context. Its binding antigen is unknown. The record originates from a study of monozygotic twins with inflammatory bowel disease (dated by TCRdb to about 2019). About the study as a whole: In total, 28 monozygotic twin pairs made up the full study: 19 Danish pairs, all IBD-discordant, plus nine German pairs, of which four were IBD-concordant and five were IBD-discordant. Each individual had, on average, about 151 000 unique TCRalpha sequences and 181 000 unique TCRbeta sequences available for analysis. Within discordant pairs, disease-associated traits were sought mainly by comparing IBD patients with their genetically identical healthy co-twins. Results and caveats for the whole study, not just this receptor: The analysis was unable to tell different T cell subtypes apart. Repertoire similarity did not differ between concordant and discordant twins, which could be due to limited statistical power. No single strong signal or clonotype linked to IBD turned up in the results, so the idea that one exists was not supported. A decrease in TCRbeta repertoire diversity, as measured by inverse Simpson index, was observed in IBD patients compared with their healthy co-twins. IBD patients shared fewer clonotypes with other individuals than healthy twins did, most markedly in patients showing signs of disease activity. Because patients were on differing immunosuppressive treatments, the repertoires may have picked up extra background noise and inter-individual variability.

The method was 5' RACE. Each TCR library was prepared from about 3,400 ng of total RNA. For each sample, cDNA synthesis was carried out in eight separate reactions using SMARTScribe reverse transcriptase. During cDNA synthesis, unique molecular identifiers containing a 6-nucleotide sample barcode were introduced by template switching. Amplification of TCRalpha and TCRbeta cDNA involved two nested PCRs of around 16 and 10 cycles, and each PCR was followed by bead purification. Before amplification, the cDNA was both treated with uracil DNA-glycosylase and purified with the QIAquick PCR purification kit. The second PCR added Illumina TruSeq-compatible adapters along with sample-specific barcodes. Library quality and concentration were assessed using TapeStation and Qubit, and about 5 ng of each library was pooled. Sequencing of the pooled libraries was done on an Illumina HiSeq2500 single-index Rapid Run using custom sequencing primers and 2 x 100 bp reads. For the original study's pipeline: MiGEC version 1.2.6 was used for UMI-based consensus assembly to correct PCR and sequencing errors. MiXCR version 2.1.1 handled V(D)J alignment, clonotype assembly and CDR3 extraction. To normalise gene usage, clonotype sharing and MAIT/NKT TCR abundance, the analysis used the top 1000, 10 000 and 20 000 clonotypes per sample. After downsampling to 27 000 UMIs, diversity was calculated as the inverse Simpson index using the vegan R package. Paired Mann-Whitney U tests on discordant twin pairs were used, with Benjamini-Hochberg multiple-testing correction. TCRdb reprocessed the reads and assigns one entry to each CDR3 protein sequence, leaving out DNA. The authors' filters were not applied to this entry. This sample's table lists roughly 150,000 distinct CDR3 sequences. The ten largest account for roughly 2.5% of the sample.

From each donor, a roughly 2.7 ml peripheral blood sample was drawn into PAXgene tubes and stored at -80 degrees C. Total RNA was isolated from whole blood with the PAXgene blood miRNA kit on an automated QIAcube, without T cell sorting. Deep TCRalpha and TCRbeta repertoire profiling with unique molecular barcoding was performed on peripheral blood of monozygotic twin pairs concordant or discordant for inflammatory bowel disease. Smoking habits were recorded for all twin pairs, and each individual was classified as a current, former or never smoker. This clonotype originated in a human donor with ulcerative colitis or Crohn's disease, or a healthy co-twin of an affected twin (not recorded which). The sample was blood.

The CDR3 loop reads CASSLGAGMAEAFF. Recombination connected TRBV5-1 to TRBJ1-1. The CDR3 spans 14 residues, from the cysteine through the phenylalanine. No coding sequence is recorded. CDR1 SGHRS and CDR2 YFSETQ were looked up in the germline V gene.